This T cell receptor beta chain originates from a study of shared clonotypes between healthy human individuals. General study results and limits: The donor pool, a small one, limited the genetic and exposure-history diversity represented.

The CDR3 length is 14 residues. Germline V CDR1 and CDR2: SGHTA, FQGNSA. V lost 2 bases and J lost 4, with 11 bases in between. Regarding this clone: What it binds is unknown.

Here immunoSEQ multiplex PCR was the method, and the copy in TCRdb shows in-frame clones only, minus some. The sample lists over 2 million clones, less than 95% occurring once. The chain combines TRBV7-2 with TRBJ1-2; D ambiguous. This TCR derives from a man between 18 and 29 years old in good health. Some clones in this sample may be carry-over from other donors' samples. Source material: naive CD4+ T cells from PBMCs. Stated subset: CD45RA+ positively selected. The CDR3 sequence is CASSLMGSVYGYTF. Written as DNA, the CDR3 is TGTGCCAGCAGCTTAATGGGGTCGGTCTATGGCTACACCTTC. Supplemented by reference TRBV7-2 and TRBJ1-2, the full variable domain reads GAGVSQSPSNKVTEKGKDVELRCDPISGHTALYWYRQSLGQGLEFLIYFQGNSAPDKSGLPSDRFSAERTGGSVSTLTIQRTQQEDSAVYLCASSLMGSVYGYTFGSGTRLTVV.